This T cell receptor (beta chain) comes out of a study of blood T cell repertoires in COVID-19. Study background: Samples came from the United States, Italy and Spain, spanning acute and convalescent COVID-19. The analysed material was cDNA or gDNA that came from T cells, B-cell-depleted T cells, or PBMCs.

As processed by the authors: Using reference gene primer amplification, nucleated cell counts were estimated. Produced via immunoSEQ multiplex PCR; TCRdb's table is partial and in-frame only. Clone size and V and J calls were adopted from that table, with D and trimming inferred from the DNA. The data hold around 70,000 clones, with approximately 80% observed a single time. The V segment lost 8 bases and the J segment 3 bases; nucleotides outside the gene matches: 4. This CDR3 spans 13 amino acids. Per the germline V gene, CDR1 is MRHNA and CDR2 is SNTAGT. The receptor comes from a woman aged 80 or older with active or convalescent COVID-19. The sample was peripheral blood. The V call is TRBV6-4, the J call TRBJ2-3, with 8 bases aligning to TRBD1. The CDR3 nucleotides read TGTGCCAGCTCTCGACAGGGGACAGATACGCAGTATTTT. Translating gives CASSRQGTDTQYF.